These T cell receptor beta chains were read from a single sample in a study of cytomegalovirus exposure and HLA in healthy donors. Only in-frame clones appear in the TCRdb table, and some are missing; sequencing was by immunoSEQ multiplex PCR. Of around 99,000 clones in the sample, over 80% were seen once. The source material was PBMCs. Every receptor here comes from a man aged 25-45 years in good health and CMV-seropositive. Both conserved end residues are part of each CDR3. Fields, in order: D gene, clone size, V gene, J gene, CDR3 protein, CDR3 DNA. A D gene is named only where the DNA matches it firmly. Clone sizes are given selectively: once, few, many, or a class where the clone is expanded.

.,.,TRBV5-4,TRBJ1-2,CASSLAGEPYGYTF,TGTGCCAGCAGCTTAGCGGGGGAACCCTATGGCTACACCTTC
.,.,TRBV18,TRBJ1-1,CASSPEGVTEAFF,TGTGCCAGCTCACCGGAGGGAGTCACTGAAGCTTTCTTT
.,.,TRBV30,TRBJ2-4,CAWSVLPNIQYF,TGTGCCTGGAGTGTACTTCCAAACATTCAGTACTTC
TRBD1,.,TRBV7-8,TRBJ2-6,CASRQGGSPGANGLTF,TGTGCCAGCAGACAGGGGGGCAGTCCTGGGGCCAACGGCCTGACTTTC
TRBD1,.,TRBV5-4,TRBJ2-1,CASSSRWTGGNEQFF,TGTGCCAGCAGCAGCCGGTGGACAGGCGGCAATGAGCAGTTCTTC
TRBD1,.,TRBV27,TRBJ2-5,CASSLTGGGETQYF,TGTGCCAGCAGTTTAACAGGGGGCGGTGAGACCCAGTACTTC
.,.,TRBV5-1,TRBJ2-5,CASSLGGLKQETQYF,TGCGCCAGCAGCTTGGGCGGGCTCAAACAAGAGACCCAGTACTTC
.,.,TRBV13,TRBJ2-2,CASRVGTGELFF,TGTGCCAGCCGAGTTGGCACCGGGGAGCTGTTTTTT
TRBD1,.,TRBV6-5,TRBJ1-2,CASRGQSLNGYTF,TGTGCCAGCAGGGGACAGTCTTTAAATGGCTACACCTTC
.,.,TRBV9,TRBJ2-2,CASSVVGLDTGELFF,TGTGCCAGCAGCGTAGTGGGGCTGGACACCGGGGAGCTGTTTTTT
.,few,TRBV7-9,TRBJ1-4,CASSRGQEKLFF,TGTGCCAGCAGCCGTGGACAGGAAAAACTGTTTTTT
.,.,TRBV18,TRBJ1-5,CASSPRQDHQPQHF,TGTGCCAGCTCACCTAGACAGGATCATCAGCCCCAGCATTTT
.,.,TRBV6-1,TRBJ2-3,CASRAIWARTDTQYF,TGTGCCAGCAGGGCCATTTGGGCCCGCACAGATACGCAGTATTTT
TRBD1,.,TRBV4-1,TRBJ1-1,CASSHLYRGRGTEAFF,TGCGCCAGCAGCCACCTATACAGGGGGCGAGGGACTGAAGCTTTCTTT
.,.,TRBV5-1,TRBJ1-2,CASSLTAPNYGYTF,TGCGCCAGCAGCTTAACAGCTCCTAACTATGGCTACACCTTC
TRBD1,.,TRBV19,TRBJ1-4,CASRDRGLGEKLFF,TGTGCCAGTAGGGACAGGGGGTTAGGAGAAAAACTGTTTTTT
.,.,TRBV6-6,TRBJ1-2,CASSYSKGNYGYTF,TGTGCCAGCAGTTACTCGAAGGGGAACTATGGCTACACCTTC
TRBD1,.,TRBV5-1,TRBJ2-1,CASSLVNRGRTRFDEQFF,TGCGCCAGCAGCTTGGTGAACAGGGGGCGAACCAGGTTCGATGAGCAGTTCTTC
.,.,TRBV11-3,TRBJ2-7,CASSSQTSYYEQHF,TGTGCCAGCAGCTCCCAGACCTCGTACTACGAGCAGCACTTC
.,.,TRBV6-1,TRBJ2-7,CASWNRATYEQYF,TGTGCCAGCTGGAACAGGGCAACCTACGAGCAGTACTTC
TRBD1,.,TRBV6-1,TRBJ2-7,CASRGDRQSSYEQYF,TGTGCCAGCAGAGGGGACAGGCAGAGCTCCTACGAGCAGTACTTC
.,.,TRBV10-3,TRBJ2-7,CAISDSISYEQYF,TGTGCCATCAGTGACAGTATTTCCTACGAGCAGTACTTC
.,.,TRBV19,TRBJ2-7,CASSGGHGRGEQYF,TGTGCCAGTAGTGGGGGACACGGTCGAGGCGAGCAGTACTTC
.,.,TRBV29-1,TRBJ2-1,CSVGTSGFNNEQFF,TGCAGCGTCGGAACCAGCGGTTTCAACAATGAGCAGTTCTTC
TRBD2,.,TRBV11-2,TRBJ2-2,CASSYSSGVTGELFF,TGTGCCAGCAGCTATTCTAGCGGGGTGACCGGGGAGCTGTTTTTT
TRBD1,.,TRBV5-1,TRBJ2-5,CASSNTGVSQETQYF,TGCGCCAGCAGCAACACAGGGGTCTCTCAAGAGACCCAGTACTTC
TRBD1,once,TRBV7-3,TRBJ1-4,CASSPHGTGSEKLFF,TGTGCCAGCAGCCCACACGGGACAGGGTCGGAAAAACTGTTTTTT
.,.,TRBV5-1,TRBJ2-7,CASSFEATYEQYF,TGCGCCAGCAGCTTCGAAGCGACCTACGAGCAGTACTTC
.,.,TRBV5-5,TRBJ1-5,CASSFQGTLYGNQPQHF,TGTGCCAGCAGCTTCCAGGGAACCTTGTATGGCAATCAGCCCCAGCATTTT
TRBD2,.,TRBV5-6,TRBJ2-5,CASSRAGEETQYF,TGTGCCAGCAGCAGGGCGGGGGAGGAGACCCAGTACTTC
TRBD1,.,TRBV18,TRBJ1-3,CASSPLQGKENTIYF,TGTGCCAGCTCACCCCTACAGGGGAAGGAAAACACCATATATTTT
.,.,TRBV5-1,TRBJ2-5,CASSLAPSEQTQYF,TGCGCCAGCAGCTTGGCCCCAAGCGAGCAGACCCAGTACTTC
TRBD2,.,TRBV7-3,TRBJ2-3,CASSPAAVAGGRNTQYF,TGTGCCAGCAGCCCGGCGGCTGTAGCGGGGGGTAGAAATACGCAGTATTTT
.,.,TRBV7-6,TRBJ1-1,CASSSEEERAEAFF,TGTGCCAGCAGCTCGGAGGAGGAACGCGCTGAAGCTTTCTTT
.,.,TRBV10-1,TRBJ1-2,CASRPRQENHTF,TGCGCCAGCAGACCTAGACAGGAAAACCACACCTTC
.,.,TRBV7-3,TRBJ1-1,CASSLEGNTEAFF,TGTGCCAGCAGCTTAGAGGGCAACACTGAAGCTTTCTTT
TRBD1,.,TRBV27,TRBJ1-5,CASRKRQGGPQHF,TGTGCCAGCAGAAAAAGACAGGGGGGGCCCCAGCATTTT
.,few,TRBV5-1,TRBJ1-1,CASSLSRVQGSEAFF,TGCGCCAGCAGCTTGAGTCGAGTACAGGGTTCTGAAGCTTTCTTT
.,.,TRBV5-4,TRBJ1-1,CASSLAGGNTEAFF,TGTGCCAGCAGCTTGGCGGGGGGAAACACTGAAGCTTTCTTT
TRBD2,few,TRBV4-2,TRBJ2-3,CASSQRSGARDTQYF,TGTGCCAGCAGCCAACGTAGCGGGGCCCGGGATACGCAGTATTTT
.,.,TRBV5-6,TRBJ2-2,CASSFLIGSGTGELFF,TGTGCCAGCAGCTTTTTGATCGGTTCAGGGACCGGGGAGCTGTTTTTT
.,.,TRBV5-1,TRBJ2-2,CASSFTGTIGPGELFF,TGCGCCAGCAGCTTTACCGGGACAATTGGGCCCGGGGAGCTGTTTTTT
.,.,TRBV2,TRBJ1-4,CASKFTATNEKLFF,TGTGCCAGTAAATTCACAGCAACTAATGAAAAACTGTTTTTT
TRBD1,.,TRBV6-1,TRBJ2-7,CASSAPTGGYEQYF,TGTGCCAGCAGCGCCCCGACAGGGGGATACGAGCAGTACTTC
TRBD2,.,TRBV6-1,TRBJ2-3,CASSGRLAGLADTQYF,TGTGCCAGCAGTGGGCGACTAGCGGGGTTGGCGGATACGCAGTATTTT
.,once,TRBV10-3,TRBJ2-2,CAISDVPVNTGELFF,TGTGCCATCAGTGATGTTCCGGTGAACACCGGGGAGCTGTTTTTT